The 12 T cell receptor beta chains given below trace back to one sample, sequenced in a study of cytomegalovirus exposure and HLA in healthy donors. PCR used 60 Vbeta primers and 13 Jbeta primers. Using immunoSEQ multiplex PCR, the repertoire was profiled, and TCRdb retains in-frame clones only, with some absent. The sample consists of about 110,000 clones, about 80% of them appearing once. Material for sequencing was PBMCs. The receptors were sampled from a woman aged 50 to 60 in good health and CMV-seropositive.

The chain joins TRBV5-1 to TRBJ1-3; 11 bases line up with TRBD1. Trimming took 1 base from V and 8 from J; bases not matched to a gene: 2. Germline-derived CDR1 and CDR2 are SGHRS and YFSETQ. The CDR3 covers 14 residues. In nucleotides, the CDR3 is TGCGCCAGCAGCTTGACGGGACAGGGGGACACCATATATTTT. Protein product: CASSLTGQGDTIYF.

This clone was recorded only once. The genes are TRBV7-9 and TRBJ2-1, with TRBD2 matching over 13 bases. CDR1 is SEHNR and CDR2 is FQNEAQ in the germline V gene (reference sequence). The CDR3 is 15 residues long. V shed 5 bases and J 6 bases; nucleotides not matched to a gene: 4. CDR3 protein: CASSILAGGVNEQFF. CDR3 sequence (DNA): TGTGCCAGCAGCATACTAGCGGGAGGGGTCAATGAGCAGTTCTTC.

The chain combines TRBV2 with TRBJ1-1, with unresolved D. The CDR3 consists of 15 residues. The V end was cut by 7 bases, the J end by 6 bases, with 21 bases between. CDR1 is SNHLY and CDR2 is FYNNEI in the germline V gene. CDR3: CASTLNRAGNPEAFF. For the CDR3, the DNA is TGTGCCAGCACTTTAAACCGGGCGGGGAATCCTGAAGCTTTCTTT.

This sequence joins TRBV18 and TRBJ2-1; D is unresolved. The CDR3 consists of 13 residues. Germline V gene sequence: CDR1 KGHSH, CDR2 LQKENI. V was pared by 2 bases and J by 5 bases, with 7 bases between. Written as DNA, the CDR3 is TGTGCCAGCTCACCAAGCGAAGACAATGAGCAGTTCTTC. It codes for CASSPSEDNEQFF.

The chain combines TRBV15 with TRBJ2-2, with 8 bases matching TRBD2. Germline CDR1 and CDR2: LNHNV and YYDKDF (reference sequence). V lost 0 bases and J lost 2; bases outside the gene matches: 5. The CDR3 contains 17 residues. The CDR3: CATSREGSGSNTGELFF. The CDR3 DNA is TGTGCCACCAGCAGAGAGGGCAGCGGGAGTAACACCGGGGAGCTGTTTTTT.

The V call is TRBV5-5, the J call TRBJ2-7; possible D gene TRBD1, 6 bases. The CDR3 loop spans 15 amino acids. Trimming cost V 5 bases and J 6 bases, with 21 bases left between them. The germline CDR1 and CDR2 sequences are SGHKS and YYEKEE (reference sequence). The CDR3 DNA sequence: TGTGCCAGCAGTCCAACCGACGTCAGGGGTGGCGAGCAGTACTTC. Its protein product is CASSPTDVRGGEQYF.

The chain combines TRBV27 with TRBJ2-3, with 11 bases lining up with TRBD2. Unmatched junction bases numbered 3, after V lost 8 bases and J lost 2 bases. CDR3 length: 14 residues. The germline CDR1 and CDR2 sequences are MNHEY and SMNVEV (reference sequence). CDR3 in amino acids: CASPSGGPTDTQYF. CDR3 DNA: TGTGCCAGCCCTAGCGGGGGGCCCACAGATACGCAGTATTTT.

The chain is built from TRBV5-1 and TRBJ1-4, with a possible D match to TRBD1 (5 bases). Trimming shortened V by 0 bases and J by 2 bases, and 11 bases separated the two germline ends. Germline-derived CDR1 and CDR2 are SGHRS and YFSETQ. CDR3 length: 16 amino acids. The CDR3 nucleotides read TGCGCCAGCAGCTTGGGGCGGGGCTCGACTAATGAAAAACTGTTTTTT. Amino acids: CASSLGRGSTNEKLFF.

The rearrangement uses TRBV7-9 and TRBJ2-5; TRBD2 is a possible D gene (6 bases). CDR1 is SEHNR, CDR2 FQNEAQ, per germline (reference sequence). The CDR3 consists of 17 residues. V was cut by 1 base and J by 1 base, with 16 bases left in between. The CDR3 sequence: CASSLGAKGGSQETQYF. Here the CDR3 DNA reads TGTGCCAGCAGCTTAGGGGCGAAGGGAGGATCCCAAGAGACCCAGTACTTC. The whole variable domain, remainder taken from reference TRBV7-9 and TRBJ2-5, is DTGVSQNPRHKITKRGQNVTFRCDPISEHNRLYWYRQTLGQGPEFLTYFQNEAQLEKSRLLSDRFSAERPKGSFSTLEIQRTEQGDSAMYLCASSLGAKGGSQETQYFGPGTRLLVL.

The CDR3 loop is CASTPRGTGELFF. Here the CDR3 DNA reads TGTGCCAGCACCCCTAGGGGGACCGGGGAGCTGTTTTTT. This rearrangement joins TRBV27 to TRBJ2-2; D perhaps matches TRBD1 (6 bases). Deletions cut 7 bases from V and 5 bases from J, with 11 bases between. Germline V gene sequence: CDR1 MNHEY, CDR2 SMNVEV (reference sequence). The CDR3 loop spans 13 amino acids.

This clone has only a few counts. The J gene is TRBJ2-7, the V gene TRBV12-5; a weak D match, TRBD1 (5 bases). The CDR3 spans 12 residues. Germline lookup yields CDR1 LGHNT and CDR2 FRNRAP. Trimming took 1 base from V and 8 from J, leaving 9 bases between them. This CDR3 is CASGLGQQQQYF. CDR3 nucleotide sequence: TGTGCTAGTGGTTTGGGACAGCAACAGCAGTACTTC.

V and J are TRBV20-1 and TRBJ2-5; 10 bases match TRBD1. Trimming at V came to 8 bases and at J to 5 bases, leaving 2 bases not matched to a gene. This CDR3 has 11 residues. The germline V gene has CDR1 DFQATT and CDR2 SNEGSKA (reference sequence). CDR3 DNA sequence: TGCAGTCCGGACAGGGGGGAGACCCAGTACTTC. Protein: CSPDRGETQYF.